The 20 T cell receptor beta chains listed next were all sequenced from one sample in a study of tissue T cells after allogeneic stem cell transplantation. TCRdb's copy holds only in-frame clones and misses some; the assay was immunoSEQ multiplex PCR. The data contain more than 45,000 clones, roughly 73% of them singletons. The sequencing input was sorted cells pooled from one or two spleens. These TCRs come from a pool of C57BL/6 mice in good health.

As regards this clone: Mouse gene names and germline throughout. The read is 1 residue too short to cover the CDR3 end, so that end is filled in from the germline J gene. The gene calls are TRBV13-3 and TRBJ1-1; D is unresolved. Trimming left V 6 bases short and J 0 bases short, with 6 bases between. The CDR3 sequence is 12 residues long. Germline V CDR1 and CDR2: NNHDY, SYVADS. Partial CDR3 DNA: TGTGCCAGCAACGGACAGAACACAGAAGTCTTC. Its protein product is CASNGQNTEVF. The full CDR3 sequence reads CASNGQNTEVFF.

This clone was seen only a few times. Genes and germline come from the mouse. The read finishes 1 residue shy of the CDR3 end, and the germline J gene is used to complete it. V is TRBV19 and J is TRBJ2-7; 10 bases are shared with TRBD1. CDR3 length: 14 residues. The trim removed 5 bases at V and 3 bases at J, leaving 5 bases unmatched. CDR1 is FNHDT and CDR2 is SITEND in the germline V gene (reference sequence). Here the CDR3 reads CASRPGQGFYEQYF. CDR3 DNA, as far as it was read: TGTGCCAGCAGGCCGGGACAGGGGTTCTATGAACAGTAC.

The table lists this clone with a count of one. Gene names and germline refer to mouse. The read gets to within 1 residue of the CDR3 end, and the germline J gene fills in the rest. V is TRBV4 and J is TRBJ2-3, with 8 bases that match TRBD2. This CDR3 spans 16 amino acids. Germline CDR1 and CDR2: LGHDT and YNNKQL (reference sequence). Trimming removed 5 bases from V and 1 base from J; junction bases left unmatched: 8. CDR3 DNA, as far as it was read: TGTGCCAGCAGCCTTTTTACTGGGGGACGTGCAGAAACGCTGTAT. This codes for CASSLFTGGRAETLY. From start to end, the CDR3 is CASSLFTGGRAETLYF. Full variable domain (outside the CDR3, taken from reference TRBV4 and TRBJ2-3): ETAVFQTPNYHVTQVGNEVSFNCKQTLGHDTMYWYKQDSKKLLKIMFSYNNKQLIVNETVPRRFSPQSSDKAHLNLRIKSVEPEDSAVYLCASSLFTGGRAETLYFGSGTRLTVL.

This clone was seen a few times. Each gene name is a mouse one. CDR3 sequence: CASTGASSSYEQYF. The part of the CDR3 DNA that was read is TGTGCTAGCACGGGGGCCTCGAGCTCCTATGAACAGTAC. This chain joins TRBV29 and TRBJ2-7, with D perhaps TRBD1 or TRBD2 (6 bases each). Read sequence stops 1 residue before the CDR3 end, and the germline J gene provides the missing end. The ends were cut back, 7 bases at V and 0 bases at J, with 13 bases in the middle. The CDR3 is 14 amino acids. CDR1 and CDR2 (germline): MSHET, SYDVDS.

In regard to this clone: Gene names and germline refer to mouse. The read comes to an end 1 residue before the CDR3 does, leaving the germline J gene to fill in the end. This sequence joins TRBV3 and TRBJ2-7, with TRBD2 identical over 13 bases. Germline values: CDR1 SNHLY, CDR2 FYNGKV (reference sequence). There are 14 residues in the CDR3. V lost 3 bases, J lost 7 bases, and 3 bases stayed unmatched. The CDR3 region is CASSLDWGGREQYF. The covered CDR3 bases are TGTGCCAGCAGCTTGGACTGGGGGGGCCGGGAACAGTAC.

This clone showed up just once. Gene names are the mouse ones. The read comes to an end 1 residue before the CDR3 does, leaving the germline J gene to fill in the end. The rearrangement links TRBV29 to TRBJ2-5, with 8 bases aligning to TRBD1. The ends lost 4 bases at V and 1 base at J; junction bases unmatched: 4. Germline loops: CDR1 MSHET, CDR2 SYDVDS. The CDR3 totals 15 residues. CDR3 DNA, as far as it was read: TGTGCTAGCAGTTCCAGGGGGCGCGACCAAGACACCCAGTAC. Its translation is CASSSRGRDQDTQY. The CDR3, in full, reads CASSSRGRDQDTQYF.

As regards this clone: The gene names here belong to mouse. The read ends 1 residue early relative to the CDR3; the germline J gene fills the gap. The chain combines TRBV31 with TRBJ2-2, with D perhaps TRBD2 (5 bases). Trimming shortened V by 4 bases and J by 1 base, and 7 bases separated the two germline ends. The CDR3 consists of 13 residues. Germline CDR1 is GKSSPN and CDR2 is SITVG. The CDR3: CAWKDLNTGQLYF. CDR3 DNA, as far as it was read: TGTGCCTGGAAGGACTTAAACACCGGGCAGCTCTAC.

Concerning this clone: Gene names refer to mouse genes. The CDR3 end is not reached by the read, which stops 1 residue before it; the germline J gene fills it in. V and J are TRBV19 and TRBJ2-4; no clear D. V dropped 5 bases and J dropped 0 bases, with 10 bases sitting between them. The CDR3 has 14 residues. Germline V gene sequence: CDR1 FNHDT, CDR2 SITEND (reference sequence). Partial CDR3 DNA: TGTGCCAGCAGCACCCAAGGGAGTCAAAACACCTTGTAC. This sequence encodes CASSTQGSQNTLY. From start to end, the CDR3 is CASSTQGSQNTLYF.

In regard to this clone: Gene names denote mouse genes. The CDR3 end lies 1 residue beyond the end of the read and is filled in from the germline J gene. V usage is TRBV13-2 and J usage is TRBJ1-1; perhaps TRBD1 as D (5 bases). CDR3 length: 13 amino acids. V dropped 3 bases and J dropped 1 base, with 7 bases sitting between them. Germline CDR1 and CDR2: NNHNN and SYGAGS (reference sequence). The CDR3 reads CASGVDRNTEVFF. Incomplete CDR3 DNA: TGTGCCAGCGGTGTCGACAGAAACACAGAAGTCTTC.

As for this clone: The genes are named according to mouse. The read stops 1 residue short of the end of the CDR3; the missing end is completed from the germline J gene. The chain employs TRBV13-3 and TRBJ1-1, with D unclear. The germline CDR1 and CDR2 sequences are NNHDY and SYVADS. V was clipped by 2 bases and J by 4 bases, with 9 bases between them. The CDR3 covers 13 residues. The part of the CDR3 DNA that was read is TGTGCCAGCAGTGACCCTGACATCACAGAAGTCTTC. It encodes CASSDPDITEVF. The CDR3 in its entirety is CASSDPDITEVFF.

This clone was seen a handful of times. The genes and germline here are from mouse. The read falls 1 residue short of the CDR3 end, and the missing part is taken from the germline J gene. This sample includes further DNA sequences coding for the same CDR3. This chain connects TRBV2 to TRBJ1-3; D might be TRBD1 (5 bases). CDR1 and CDR2 from the germline V gene are LGHNA and YSYQKL. Trimming took 2 bases from V and 0 from J, leaving 5 bases between them. The CDR3 runs 14 residues. The CDR3 spells CASSQQGSGNTLYF. The CDR3 DNA, read in part, is TGTGCCAGCAGCCAACAGGGTTCTGGAAATACGCTCTAT.

Concerning this clone: Mouse gene names and germline throughout. Read data end 1 residue before the CDR3 end; the end is taken from the germline J gene. The chain links TRBV5 to TRBJ1-5; D unresolved. The CDR3 runs to 12 residues. Germline CDR1 is LGHNA and CDR2 is YNLKQL (reference sequence). V lost 0 bases and J 3 bases, leaving 0 bases between the germline ends. CDR3 bases read: TGTGCCAGCAGCCAAGACAACCAGGCTCCGCTT. Translating gives CASSQDNQAPL. The whole CDR3 is CASSQDNQAPLF.

This clone was detected a few times. The genes are named according to mouse. Read data end 1 residue before the CDR3 end; the end is taken from the germline J gene. The rearrangement links TRBV3 to TRBJ2-3; D remains ambiguous. Germline V gives CDR1 SNHLY, CDR2 FYNGKV (reference sequence). This CDR3 is 13 amino acids long. V was clipped by 5 bases and J by 2 bases, with 8 bases between them. This chain's CDR3 is CASSVGPAETLYF. The covered CDR3 bases are TGTGCCAGCAGCGTCGGGCCTGCAGAAACGCTGTAT.

Worth noting for this clone: Gene names are mouse gene names. The CDR3 is cut off 1 residue early in the read; its end comes from the germline J gene. The V and J genes are TRBV4 and TRBJ1-1; the match to TRBD1 covers 10 bases. The trim removed 5 bases at V and 6 bases at J, leaving 6 bases unmatched. CDR3 length: 14 residues. CDR1 is LGHDT and CDR2 is YNNKQL in the germline V gene (reference sequence). The CDR3 loop reads CASSKTGGGAEVFF. The covered CDR3 bases are TGTGCCAGCAGCAAGACAGGGGGCGGGGCAGAAGTCTTC.

This clone was seen more than once but under ten times. Gene names refer to mouse genes. The missing CDR3 end, 1 residue past where the read stops, is filled in from the germline J gene. The chain is built from TRBV26 and TRBJ2-7; D gene unclear. V lost 2 bases to trimming and J lost 3 bases, with 5 bases between them. Germline lookup yields CDR1 KGHPV and CDR2 FQNQEV (reference sequence). The CDR3 is 12 amino acids. The covered CDR3 bases are TGTGCCAGCAGTCTGGCGGGCTATGAACAGTAC. Amino acid sequence: CASSLAGYEQY. The full CDR3 is CASSLAGYEQYF.

Concerning this clone itself: Gene names denote mouse genes. The CDR3 is cut off 1 residue early in the read; its end comes from the germline J gene. The V gene is TRBV3, the J gene TRBJ1-2, with 10 bases identical to TRBD1. V was pared by 1 base and J by 4 bases, with 3 bases of the junction left unmatched. Germline-derived CDR1 and CDR2 are SNHLY and FYNGKV (reference sequence). The CDR3 extends over 15 amino acids. The CDR3 reads CASSLEGQGTSDYTF. The sequenced CDR3 bases are TGTGCCAGCAGCTTAGAGGGACAGGGGACCTCCGACTACACC.

This clone has only one observation. The gene symbols are mouse symbols. The DNA ends 1 residue before the CDR3 does, and the rest of the CDR3 is filled in from the germline J gene. The chain combines TRBV13-2 with TRBJ2-4; 8 nucleotides align to TRBD2. CDR1 is NNHNN, CDR2 SYGAGS, per germline (reference sequence). CDR3 size: 13 residues. The junction had 5 bases not matched to a gene; V was cut back by 1 base and J by 10 bases. Incomplete CDR3 DNA: TGTGCCAGCGGTGATTGGCTGGGGGGTCCCTTGTAC. Translated: CASGDWLGGPLY. The full CDR3 sequence reads CASGDWLGGPLYF.

This clone was counted a few times. Any gene name here is a mouse gene name. The read comes to an end 1 residue before the CDR3 does, leaving the germline J gene to fill in the end. The chain uses TRBV12-2 and TRBJ2-5, with TRBD2 matching over 11 bases. Per germline, CDR1 SGHLS and CDR2 HYDKME. V trimming: 4 bases; J trimming: 4 bases; junction bases outside the gene matches: 0. The CDR3 length is 13 residues. The sequenced part of the CDR3 DNA is TGTGCCAGCTCGGACTGGGGGGAAGACACCCAGTAC. As protein: CASSDWGEDTQY. The entire CDR3 reads CASSDWGEDTQYF.

Remarks on this clone: Gene names and germline match the mouse. Read data end 1 residue before the CDR3 end; the end is taken from the germline J gene. The chain is built from TRBV13-1 and TRBJ2-4; D gene uncertain. In germline, CDR1 is NSHNY, CDR2 SYGAGN. V dropped 1 base and J dropped 0 bases, with 3 bases sitting between them. This CDR3 is built from 13 residues. This chain's CDR3 is CASSDPSQNTLYF. The sequenced CDR3 bases are TGTGCCAGCAGTGATCCTAGTCAAAACACCTTGTAC.

This clone has only a few counts. The gene names given are mouse names. Coverage ceases 1 residue before the CDR3 finishes, and the germline J gene fills in the end. The chain uses TRBV4 and TRBJ2-7, with 7 bases aligning to TRBD2. The CDR3 consists of 14 residues. Germline values: CDR1 LGHDT, CDR2 YNNKQL (reference sequence). Trimming removed 3 bases from V and 0 bases from J; junction bases left unmatched: 2. CDR3 residues: CASSYWGSSYEQYF. The sequenced CDR3 bases are TGTGCCAGCAGCTACTGGGGGAGCTCCTATGAACAGTAC.